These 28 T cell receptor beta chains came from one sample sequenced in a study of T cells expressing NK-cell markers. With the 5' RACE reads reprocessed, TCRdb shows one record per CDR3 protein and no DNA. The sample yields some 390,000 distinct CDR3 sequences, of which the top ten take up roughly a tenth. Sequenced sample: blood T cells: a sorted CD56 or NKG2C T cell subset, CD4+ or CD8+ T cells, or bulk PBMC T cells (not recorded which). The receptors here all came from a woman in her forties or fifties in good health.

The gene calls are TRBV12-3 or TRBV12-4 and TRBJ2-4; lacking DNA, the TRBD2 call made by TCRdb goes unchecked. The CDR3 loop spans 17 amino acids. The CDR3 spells CASSFSGAAGDKNIQYF.

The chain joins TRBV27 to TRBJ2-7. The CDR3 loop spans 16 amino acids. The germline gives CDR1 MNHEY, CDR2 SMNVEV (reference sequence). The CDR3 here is CASSLSVPESSYEQYF.

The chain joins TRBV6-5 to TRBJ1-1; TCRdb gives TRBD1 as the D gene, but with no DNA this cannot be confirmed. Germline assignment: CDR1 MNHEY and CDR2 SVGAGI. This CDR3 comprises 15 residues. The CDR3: CASSYSATGETEAFF.

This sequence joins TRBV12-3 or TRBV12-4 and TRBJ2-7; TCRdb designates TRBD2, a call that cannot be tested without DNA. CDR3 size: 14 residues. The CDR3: CASSGGLSSYEQYF.

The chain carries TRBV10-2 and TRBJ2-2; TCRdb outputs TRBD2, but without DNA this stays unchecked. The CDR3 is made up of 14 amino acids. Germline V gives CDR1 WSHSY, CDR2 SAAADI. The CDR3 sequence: CASRGGSGSGELFF.

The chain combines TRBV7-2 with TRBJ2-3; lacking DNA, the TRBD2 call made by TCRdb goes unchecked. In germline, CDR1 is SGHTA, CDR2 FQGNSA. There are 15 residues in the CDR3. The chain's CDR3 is CASSLEDKSGAMGYF.

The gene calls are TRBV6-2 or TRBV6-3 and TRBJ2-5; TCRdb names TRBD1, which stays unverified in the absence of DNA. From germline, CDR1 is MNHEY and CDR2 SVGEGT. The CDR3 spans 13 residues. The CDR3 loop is CASGGTNRETQYF.

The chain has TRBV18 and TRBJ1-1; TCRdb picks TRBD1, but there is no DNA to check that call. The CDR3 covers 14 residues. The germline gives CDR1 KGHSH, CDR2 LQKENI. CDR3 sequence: CASSPVRTGVETFF.

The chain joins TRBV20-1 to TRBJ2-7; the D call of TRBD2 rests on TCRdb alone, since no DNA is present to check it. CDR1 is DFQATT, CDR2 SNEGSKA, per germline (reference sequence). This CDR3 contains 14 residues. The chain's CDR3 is CSAKSTLVSYEQYF.

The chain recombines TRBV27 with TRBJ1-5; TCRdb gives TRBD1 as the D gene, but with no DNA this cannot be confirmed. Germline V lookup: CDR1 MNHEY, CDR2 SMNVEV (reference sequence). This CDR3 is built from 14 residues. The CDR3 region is CASSPQNQGVPQHF.

The CDR3 spells CASTTHTGTALVLPEQYF. The chain recombines TRBV7-2 with TRBJ2-7; TCRdb outputs TRBD1, but without DNA this stays unchecked. In germline, CDR1 is SGHTA, CDR2 FQGNSA. This CDR3 has 18 residues.

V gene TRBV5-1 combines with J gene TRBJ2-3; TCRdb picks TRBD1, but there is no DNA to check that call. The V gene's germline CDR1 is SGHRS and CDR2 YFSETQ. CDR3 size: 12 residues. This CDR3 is CASRGEGDTQYF.

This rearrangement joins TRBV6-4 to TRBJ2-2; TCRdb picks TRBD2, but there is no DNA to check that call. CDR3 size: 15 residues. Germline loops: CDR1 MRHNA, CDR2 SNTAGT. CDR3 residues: CASGQGTSGAGELFF.

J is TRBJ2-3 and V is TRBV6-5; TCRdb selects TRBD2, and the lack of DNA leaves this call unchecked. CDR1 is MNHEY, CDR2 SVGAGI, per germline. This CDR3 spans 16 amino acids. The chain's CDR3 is CASRTPGGSEPDTQYF.

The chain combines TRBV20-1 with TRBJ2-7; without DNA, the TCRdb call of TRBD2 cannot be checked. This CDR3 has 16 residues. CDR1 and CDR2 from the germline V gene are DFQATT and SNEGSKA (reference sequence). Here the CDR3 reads CSASKGLAGVGREQYF.

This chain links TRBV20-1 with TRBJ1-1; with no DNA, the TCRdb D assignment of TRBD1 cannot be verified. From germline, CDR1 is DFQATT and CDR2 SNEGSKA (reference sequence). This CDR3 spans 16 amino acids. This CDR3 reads CSATPGNRQLNTEAFF.

CDR3: CAISEPPLTEAFF. The J gene is TRBJ1-1, the V gene TRBV10-3. This CDR3 is 13 amino acids long. The germline CDR1 and CDR2 sequences are ENHRY and SYGVKD.

The CDR3 here is CASSLGDTAQFF. J is TRBJ2-1 and V is TRBV5-1; TCRdb gives TRBD1 as the D gene, but with no DNA this cannot be confirmed. CDR3 length: 12 residues. Germline CDR1 SGHRS, CDR2 YFSETQ. The full variable domain, in which reference TRBV5-1 and TRBJ2-1 provide the parts outside the CDR3, is KAGVTQTPRYLIKTRGQQVTLSCSPISGHRSVSWYQQTPGQGLQFLFEYFSETQRNKGNFPGRFSGRQFSNSRSEMNVSTLELGDSALYLCASSLGDTAQFFGPGTRLTVL.

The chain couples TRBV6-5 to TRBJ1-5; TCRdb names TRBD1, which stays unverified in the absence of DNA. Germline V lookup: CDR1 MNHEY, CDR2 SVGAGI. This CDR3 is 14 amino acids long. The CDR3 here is CASSPTGFGQPQHF.

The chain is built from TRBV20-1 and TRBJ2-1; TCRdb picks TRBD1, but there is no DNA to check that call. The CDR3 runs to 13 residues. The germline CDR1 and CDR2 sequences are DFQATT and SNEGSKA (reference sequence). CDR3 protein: CSAAPSRVYEQFF.

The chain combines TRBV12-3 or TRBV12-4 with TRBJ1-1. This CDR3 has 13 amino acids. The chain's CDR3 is CASSQVPLAEAFF.

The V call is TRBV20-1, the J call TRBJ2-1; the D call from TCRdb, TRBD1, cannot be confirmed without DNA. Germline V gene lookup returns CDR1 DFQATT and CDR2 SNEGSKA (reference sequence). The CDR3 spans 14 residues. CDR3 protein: CSARGGRDLNEQFF.

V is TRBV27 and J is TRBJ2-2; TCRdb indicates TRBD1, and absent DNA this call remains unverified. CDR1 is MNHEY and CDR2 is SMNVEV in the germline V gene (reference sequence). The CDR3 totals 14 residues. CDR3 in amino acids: CASTGQLNTGELFF.

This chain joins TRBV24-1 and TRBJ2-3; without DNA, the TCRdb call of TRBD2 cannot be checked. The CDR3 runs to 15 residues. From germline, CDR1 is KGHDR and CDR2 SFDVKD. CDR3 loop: CATSDVGLAGDTQYF.

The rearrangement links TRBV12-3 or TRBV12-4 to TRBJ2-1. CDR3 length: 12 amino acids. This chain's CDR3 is CASSLMAREQFF.

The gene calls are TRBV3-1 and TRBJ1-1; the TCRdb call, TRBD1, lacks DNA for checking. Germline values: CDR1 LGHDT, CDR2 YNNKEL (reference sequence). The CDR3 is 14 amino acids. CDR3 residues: CASRNRGLNTEAFF.

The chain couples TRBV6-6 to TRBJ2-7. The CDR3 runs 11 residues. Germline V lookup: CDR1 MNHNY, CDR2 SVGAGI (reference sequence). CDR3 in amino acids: CASSDSDEQYF.

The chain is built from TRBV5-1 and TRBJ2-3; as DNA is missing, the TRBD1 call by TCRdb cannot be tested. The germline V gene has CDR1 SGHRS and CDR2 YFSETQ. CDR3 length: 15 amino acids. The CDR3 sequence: CASSSTAIGTDTQYF.